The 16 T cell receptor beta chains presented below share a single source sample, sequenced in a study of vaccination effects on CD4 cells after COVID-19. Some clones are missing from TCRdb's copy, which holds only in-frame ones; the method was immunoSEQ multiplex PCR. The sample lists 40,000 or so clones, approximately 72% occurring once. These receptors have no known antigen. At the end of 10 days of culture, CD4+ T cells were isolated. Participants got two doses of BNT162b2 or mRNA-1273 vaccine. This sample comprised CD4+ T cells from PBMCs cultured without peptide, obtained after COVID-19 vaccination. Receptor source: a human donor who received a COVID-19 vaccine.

CDR3 coding DNA: TGCGCCAGCAGCGGTGGCGGGAGCTCCTATAATTCACCCCTCCACTTT. It translates to CASSGGGSSYNSPLHF. The chain employs TRBV5-1 and TRBJ1-6, with unresolved D. There are 16 residues in the CDR3. The V and J ends lost 4 bases and 0 bases respectively, with 11 bases between them. Germline values: CDR1 SGHRS, CDR2 YFSETQ.

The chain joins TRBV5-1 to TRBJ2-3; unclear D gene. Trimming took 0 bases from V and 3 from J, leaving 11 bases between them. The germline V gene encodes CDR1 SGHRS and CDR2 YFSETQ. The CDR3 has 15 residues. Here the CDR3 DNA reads TGCGCCAGCAGCTTGGCGTCGGCCGGGACAGATACGCAGTATTTT. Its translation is CASSLASAGTDTQYF.

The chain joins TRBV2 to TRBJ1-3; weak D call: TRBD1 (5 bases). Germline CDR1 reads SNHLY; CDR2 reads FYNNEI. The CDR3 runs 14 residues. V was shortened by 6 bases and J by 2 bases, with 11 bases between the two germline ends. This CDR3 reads CASSAGTAGNTIYF. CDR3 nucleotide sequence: TGTGCCAGCAGCGCCGGGACGGCTGGAAACACCATATATTTT.

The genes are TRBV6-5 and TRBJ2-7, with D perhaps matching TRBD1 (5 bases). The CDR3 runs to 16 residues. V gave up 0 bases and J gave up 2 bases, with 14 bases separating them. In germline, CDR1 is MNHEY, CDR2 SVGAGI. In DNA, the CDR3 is TGTGCCAGCAGTTACTCGATGTTGGCAGGGACCTACGAGCAGTACTTC. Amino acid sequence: CASSYSMLAGTYEQYF.

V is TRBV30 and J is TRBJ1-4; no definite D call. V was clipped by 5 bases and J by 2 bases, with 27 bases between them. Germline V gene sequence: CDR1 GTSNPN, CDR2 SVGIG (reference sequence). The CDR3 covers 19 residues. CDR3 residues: CAWLSKPARTLRTNEKLFF. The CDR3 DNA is TGTGCCTGGTTATCAAAGCCGGCTAGGACGCTACGCACTAATGAAAAACTGTTTTTT.

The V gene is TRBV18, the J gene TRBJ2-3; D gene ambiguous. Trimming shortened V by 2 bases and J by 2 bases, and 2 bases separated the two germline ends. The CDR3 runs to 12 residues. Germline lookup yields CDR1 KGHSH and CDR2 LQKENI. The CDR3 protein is CASSPYTDTQYF. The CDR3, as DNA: TGTGCCAGCTCACCATACACAGATACGCAGTATTTT.

In DNA, the CDR3 is TGTGCCAGCAGTAACACAGGGTCTGATGAGCAGTTCTTC. Protein: CASSNTGSDEQFF. This chain joins TRBV6-5 and TRBJ2-1, with D possibly being TRBD1 (6 bases). Trimming removed 5 bases at V and 8 bases at J, with 13 bases between. The CDR3 sequence is 13 residues long. In germline, CDR1 is MNHEY, CDR2 SVGAGI.

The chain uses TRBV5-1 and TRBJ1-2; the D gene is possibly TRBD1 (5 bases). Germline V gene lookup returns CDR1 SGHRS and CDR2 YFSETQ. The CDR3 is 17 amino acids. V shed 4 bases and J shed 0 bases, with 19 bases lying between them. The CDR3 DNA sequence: TGCGCCAGCAGCCCCAGCGGGGGGGGTCAGACTAACTATGGCTACACCTTC. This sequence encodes CASSPSGGGQTNYGYTF.

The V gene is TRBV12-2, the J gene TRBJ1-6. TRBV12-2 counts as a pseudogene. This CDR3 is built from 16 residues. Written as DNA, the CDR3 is TGTGCAAGTCCCTTTGGGGGGAGCTCCTATAATTCACCCCTCCACTTT. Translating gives CASPFGGSSYNSPLHF.

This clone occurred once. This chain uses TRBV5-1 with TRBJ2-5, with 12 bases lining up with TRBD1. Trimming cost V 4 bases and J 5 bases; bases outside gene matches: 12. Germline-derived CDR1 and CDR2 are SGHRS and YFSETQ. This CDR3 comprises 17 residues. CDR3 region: CASSPRDRGLDLETQYF. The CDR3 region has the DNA TGCGCCAGCAGCCCCCGGGACAGGGGGCTCGATCTGGAGACCCAGTACTTC. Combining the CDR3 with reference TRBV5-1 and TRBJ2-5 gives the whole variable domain KAGVTQTPRYLIKTRGQQVTLSCSPISGHRSVSWYQQTPGQGLQFLFEYFSETQRNKGNFPGRFSGRQFSNSRSEMNVSTLELGDSALYLCASSPRDRGLDLETQYFGPGTRLLVL.

Here the CDR3 DNA reads TGTGCCAGCAGCGTATCGGAGTCCCAGGGGCTCTCCTACGAGCAGTACTTC. This encodes CASSVSESQGLSYEQYF. The chain couples TRBV9 to TRBJ2-7; a possible D gene is TRBD1 (6 bases). Germline V gene lookup returns CDR1 SGDLS and CDR2 YYNGEE. V lost 1 base, J lost 0 bases, and 17 bases lay in between. CDR3 length equals 17 residues.

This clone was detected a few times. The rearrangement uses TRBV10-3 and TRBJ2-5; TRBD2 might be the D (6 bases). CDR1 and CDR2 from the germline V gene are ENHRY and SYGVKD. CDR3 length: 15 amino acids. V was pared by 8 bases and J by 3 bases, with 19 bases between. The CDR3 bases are TGTGCCATCCGGGGGTTCGTGGGGTCCGAAGAGACCCAGTACTTC. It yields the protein CAIRGFVGSEETQYF.

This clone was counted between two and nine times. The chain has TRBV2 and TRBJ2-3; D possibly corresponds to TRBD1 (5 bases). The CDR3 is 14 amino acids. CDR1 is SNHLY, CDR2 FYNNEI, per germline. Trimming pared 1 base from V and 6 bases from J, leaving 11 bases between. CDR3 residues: CASSEGTNWDTQYF. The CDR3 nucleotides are TGTGCCAGCAGTGAAGGGACAAATTGGGATACGCAGTATTTT.

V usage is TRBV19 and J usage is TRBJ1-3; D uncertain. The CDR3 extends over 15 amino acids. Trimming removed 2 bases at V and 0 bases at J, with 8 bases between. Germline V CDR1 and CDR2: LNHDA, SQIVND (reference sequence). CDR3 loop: CASSIRTTSGNTIYF. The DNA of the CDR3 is TGTGCCAGTAGTATAAGGACTACCTCTGGAAACACCATATATTTT.

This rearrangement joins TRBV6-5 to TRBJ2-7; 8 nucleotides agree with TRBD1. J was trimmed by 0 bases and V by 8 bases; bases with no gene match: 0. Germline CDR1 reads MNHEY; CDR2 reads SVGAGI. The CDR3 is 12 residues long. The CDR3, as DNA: TGTGCCAGCCAGGGGGCCTCCTACGAGCAGTACTTC. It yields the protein CASQGASYEQYF.

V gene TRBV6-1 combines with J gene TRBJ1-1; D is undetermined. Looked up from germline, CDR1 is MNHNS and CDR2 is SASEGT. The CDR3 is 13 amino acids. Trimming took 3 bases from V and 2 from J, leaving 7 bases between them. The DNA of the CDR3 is TGTGCCAGCAGTGACACACCAAACACTGAAGCTTTCTTT. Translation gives CASSDTPNTEAFF.